This paragraph covers one TCR beta chain sequence. This sample is part of a study of control samples from healthy donors and cancer patients. The V gene lost 5 bases and the J gene lost 1 base, with 14 bases spanning the gap. This CDR3 is 16 amino acids long. Per germline, CDR1 MDHEN and CDR2 SYDVKM. Clones were read by immunoSEQ multiplex PCR, and TCRdb kept only the in-frame ones, dropping some. Among about 140,000 clones listed, roughly 92% were seen once. Sequenced input: blood. This sequence originates from a man aged 25 to 40 in good health. This chain joins TRBV28 and TRBJ2-2; D unresolved. CDR3: CASSPTRTGNTGELFF. For the CDR3, the DNA is TGTGCCAGCAGTCCGACCCGGACGGGGAACACCGGGGAGCTGTTTTTT. Combining the CDR3 with reference TRBV28 and TRBJ2-2 gives the whole variable domain DVKVTQSSRYLVKRTGEKVFLECVQDMDHENMFWYRQDPGLGLRLIYFSYDVKMKEKGDIPEGYSVSREKKERFSLILESASTNQTSMYLCASSPTRTGNTGELFFGEGSRLTVL.